These T cell receptor beta chains were read from a single sample in a study of T cells after yellow fever vaccination. Each CDR3 protein gets one entry after TCRdb re-called the 5' RACE reads with MiXCR. This table has 29,000 or so distinct CDR3 sequences, over 4.5% appearing once. The starting material was CD8+ T cells sorted from PBMCs, obtained 10 days after the yellow fever booster vaccination. Source of these receptors: a man aged 25 to 40 who received the YFV17D yellow fever vaccine. CDR3s include the opening cysteine and the closing phenylalanine or tryptophan. A D gene is named only where the DNA matches it firmly. Clone size, where shown, is once, few, many, or a class for clones that have expanded.

CDR3aa	CDR3nt	d_gene	abundance	v_gene	j_gene
CASWQAGAHEQYF	TGTGCCAGCTGGCAGGCGGGGGCCCATGAGCAGTACTTC	-	-	TRBV18	TRBJ2-7
CASGLVAGGEQFF	TGTGCTAGTGGTCTTGTAGCGGGAGGGGAGCAGTTCTTC	TRBD2	many	TRBV12-5	TRBJ2-1
CASLVGIGQFF	TGTGCCAGCCTCGTAGGGATCGGGCAGTTCTTC	-	many	TRBV12-3/TRBV12-4	TRBJ2-1
CASSEMYGEYGYTF	TGTGCCAGCAGTGAAATGTACGGAGAGTATGGCTACACCTTC	-	-	TRBV2	TRBJ1-2
CASSYSKLAVPEEQYF	TGTGCCAGCAGTTACTCAAAGCTAGCGGTTCCTGAAGAGCAGTACTTC	TRBD2	many	TRBV6-5	TRBJ2-7
CAFSPPQASSHPDYEQFF	TGTGCCTTCAGTCCTCCTCAGGCTAGTTCGCACCCGGACTATGAGCAGTTCTTC	-	-	TRBV3-1	TRBJ2-1
CASSYEAGVGEQYF	TGTGCCAGCAGTTACGAAGCGGGAGTAGGCGAGCAGTACTTC	TRBD2	few	TRBV6-5	TRBJ2-7
CATSRDYGPPGELFF	TGTGCCACCAGCAGAGATTATGGCCCGCCCGGGGAGCTGTTTTTT	-	many	TRBV15	TRBJ2-2
CASSLVGDEQFF	TGTGCCAGCAGCTTAGTCGGAGATGAGCAGTTCTTC	-	many	TRBV7-6	TRBJ2-1
CASLPFYIINEQYF	TGTGCCAGCCTTCCATTCTACATTATAAACGAGCAGTACTTC	-	many	TRBV25-1	TRBJ2-7
CASSPRHGGKYNEQFF	TGCGCCAGCAGCCCCCGCCATGGCGGGAAATACAATGAGCAGTTCTTC	-	many	TRBV4-1	TRBJ2-1
CASSLYPGLAEQYF	TGTGCCAGCAGTTTATATCCAGGCCTCGCCGAGCAGTACTTC	-	few	TRBV27	TRBJ2-7
CASSSGTGDSPLHF	TGTGCCAGCAGTTCCGGGACAGGGGACTCACCCCTCCACTTT	TRBD1	many	TRBV28	TRBJ1-6
CASSIAYRGGNQPQHF	TGTGCCAGCAGTATCGCCTACAGGGGTGGGAATCAGCCCCAGCATTTT	TRBD1	medium-sized	TRBV27	TRBJ1-5
CASVDQGQMNEQFF	TGTGCCAGCGTAGACCAGGGACAGATGAATGAGCAGTTCTTC	TRBD1	many	TRBV11-2	TRBJ2-1
CASTTGRGQSAQYF	TGTGCCAGCACAACCGGCCGCGGGCAGTCGGCCCAGTACTTC	-	-	TRBV28	TRBJ2-5
CASSLVYNEQFF	TGTGCCAGCAGCTTAGTCTACAATGAGCAGTTCTTC	-	many	TRBV7-2	TRBJ2-1
CASSPGTGNTEAFF	TGCGCCAGCAGCCCTGGGACGGGGAACACTGAAGCTTTCTTT	-	many	TRBV5-1	TRBJ1-1
CATSDHGDTQYF	TGTGCCACCAGTGATCACGGAGATACGCAGTATTTT	-	many	TRBV24-1	TRBJ2-3